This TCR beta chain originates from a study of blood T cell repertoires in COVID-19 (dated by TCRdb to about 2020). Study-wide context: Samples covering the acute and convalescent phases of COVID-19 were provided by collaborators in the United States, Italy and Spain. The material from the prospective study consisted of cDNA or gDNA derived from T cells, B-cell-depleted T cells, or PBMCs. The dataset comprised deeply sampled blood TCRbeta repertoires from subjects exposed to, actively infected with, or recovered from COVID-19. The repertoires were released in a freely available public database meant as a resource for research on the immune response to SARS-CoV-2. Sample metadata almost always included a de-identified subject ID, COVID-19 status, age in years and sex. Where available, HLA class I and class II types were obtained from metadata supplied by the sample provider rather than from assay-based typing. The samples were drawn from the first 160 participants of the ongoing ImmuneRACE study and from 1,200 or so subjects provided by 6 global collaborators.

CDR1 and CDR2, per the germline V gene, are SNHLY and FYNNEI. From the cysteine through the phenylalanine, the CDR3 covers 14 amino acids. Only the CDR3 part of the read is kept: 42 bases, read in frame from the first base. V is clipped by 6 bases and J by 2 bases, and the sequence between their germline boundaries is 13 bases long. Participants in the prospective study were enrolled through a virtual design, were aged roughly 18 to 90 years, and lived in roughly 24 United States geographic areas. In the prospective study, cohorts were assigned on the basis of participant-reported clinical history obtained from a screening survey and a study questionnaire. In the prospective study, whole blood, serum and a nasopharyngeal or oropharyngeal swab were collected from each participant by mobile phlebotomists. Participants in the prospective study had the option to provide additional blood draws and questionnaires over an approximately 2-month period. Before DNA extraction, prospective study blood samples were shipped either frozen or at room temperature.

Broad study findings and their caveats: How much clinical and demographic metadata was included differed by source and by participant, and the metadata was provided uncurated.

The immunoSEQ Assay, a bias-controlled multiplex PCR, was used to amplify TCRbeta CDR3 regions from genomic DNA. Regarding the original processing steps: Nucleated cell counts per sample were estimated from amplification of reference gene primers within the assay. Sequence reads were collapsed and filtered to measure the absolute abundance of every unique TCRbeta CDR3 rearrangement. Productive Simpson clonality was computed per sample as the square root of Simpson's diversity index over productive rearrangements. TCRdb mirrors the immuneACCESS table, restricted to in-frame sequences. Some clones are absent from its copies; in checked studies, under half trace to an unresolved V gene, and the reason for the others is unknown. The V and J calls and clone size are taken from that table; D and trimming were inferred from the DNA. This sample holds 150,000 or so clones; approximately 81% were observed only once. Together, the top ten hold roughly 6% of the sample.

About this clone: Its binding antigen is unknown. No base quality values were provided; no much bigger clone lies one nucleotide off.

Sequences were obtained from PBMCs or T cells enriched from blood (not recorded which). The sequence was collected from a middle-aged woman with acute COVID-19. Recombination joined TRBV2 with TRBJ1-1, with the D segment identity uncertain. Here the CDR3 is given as CASRIDRVNTEAFF. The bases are TGTGCCAGCAGGATCGATCGGGTTAACACTGAAGCTTTCTTT.